This T cell receptor beta chain derives from a study of blood T cells in healthy people across ages. Study-level findings and limits: Naive T cell percentage by flow cytometry tracked strongly with beta diversity.

PCR was performed a second time for roughly 7 to 12 cycles using a sample-barcoded 5' primer and a J-beta primer mix. TCRdb analysed the 5' RACE reads with MiXCR anew, one entry per CDR3 protein. In the table there are 760,000 or so distinct CDR3 sequences, 25% of which are singletons. Turning to this clonotype: Antigen: not known.

This sample also belongs to another study, concerning T cells of mothers and their children. From that report: All RNA that had been extracted was used for cDNA synthesis at approximately 1.5 ug per 15 ul. The shaping of TCR recombination output by thymic selection is similar in related and unrelated pairs. The authors detected no persistent microchimeric T cell clones.

This sequence was found in a boy between 10 and 17 years old in good health. The sequenced sample consisted of blood.

The CDR3 loop reads CASSQAGEVYEQYF. Written as DNA, the CDR3 is TGTGCCAGCAGCCAAGCGGGGGAAGTCTACGAGCAGTACTTC. This chain joins TRBV7-2 and TRBJ2-7; 8 nucleotides agree with TRBD2. This CDR3 is 14 amino acids long. J gave up 3 bases and V 5 bases, and 6 bases lay outside the gene matches. CDR1 SGHTA and CDR2 FQGNSA come from the germline V gene.